This TCR beta chain was sequenced for a study of regulatory T cells in long-lasting Graves disease. Study at large: Antithyroid drug intake by newly diagnosed Graves' patients had lasted under 3 months.

As to time point: newly diagnosed GD, antithyroid drugs for less than 3 months. Researchers made the TCR library from RNA that was extracted from PBMCs. The TCR beta library used iRepertoire HTBI primers with Arm-PCR amplification of CDR3. TCRdb re-called the multiplex PCR reads through MiXCR, storing one row per CDR3 protein. The table has approximately 480,000 distinct CDR3 sequences, roughly 15% seen once. With regard to this clonotype: Given the absence of the conserved phenylalanine or tryptophan at the CDR3 end, a read error is likely.

V lost 4 bases, J lost 2 bases, and 4 bases stayed unmatched. This CDR3 contains 15 residues. CDR1 KGHDR and CDR2 SFDVKD come from the germline V gene. These data also featured in a second study, about T cells in Graves' hyperthyroidism and ophthalmopathy.

The clonotype was recovered from a man in his forties with Graves disease. Sequencing was performed on peripheral blood mononuclear cells (PBMCs), taken at new diagnosis, from a patient treated with antithyroid drugs. V is TRBV24-1 and J is TRBJ1-5; TRBD1 agrees at 7 bases. CDR3 DNA sequence: TGTGCCACCAGTGAAACAGGGGCTGGCAATCAGCCCCAGCATTAT. It codes for CATSETGAGNQPQHY.